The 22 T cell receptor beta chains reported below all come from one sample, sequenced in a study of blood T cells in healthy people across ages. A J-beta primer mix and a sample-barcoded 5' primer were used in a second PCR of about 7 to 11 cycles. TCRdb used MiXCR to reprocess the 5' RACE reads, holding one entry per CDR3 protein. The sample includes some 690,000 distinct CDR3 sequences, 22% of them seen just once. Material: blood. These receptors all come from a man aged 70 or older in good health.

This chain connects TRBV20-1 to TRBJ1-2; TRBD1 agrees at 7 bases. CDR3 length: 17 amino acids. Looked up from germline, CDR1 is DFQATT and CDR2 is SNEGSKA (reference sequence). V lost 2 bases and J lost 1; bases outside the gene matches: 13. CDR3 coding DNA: TGCAGTGCTAGACCCAGGGCGGACAGGATTTATAACTATGGCTACACCTTC. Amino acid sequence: CSARPRADRIYNYGYTF.

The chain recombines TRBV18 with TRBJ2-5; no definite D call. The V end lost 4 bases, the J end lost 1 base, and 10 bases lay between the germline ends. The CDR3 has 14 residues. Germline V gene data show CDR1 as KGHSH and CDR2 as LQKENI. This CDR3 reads CASSRSRTQETQYF. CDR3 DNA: TGTGCCAGCTCACGGTCGAGGACCCAAGAGACCCAGTACTTC.

The CDR3 region is CSASISEYSNQPQHF. As DNA, the CDR3 is TGCAGTGCTAGTATATCAGAGTATAGCAATCAGCCCCAGCATTTT. V and J are TRBV20-1 and TRBJ1-5; D is uncertain. The germline gives CDR1 DFQATT, CDR2 SNEGSKA (reference sequence). V lost 3 bases, J lost 0 bases, and 12 bases lay in between. The CDR3 is 15 residues long.

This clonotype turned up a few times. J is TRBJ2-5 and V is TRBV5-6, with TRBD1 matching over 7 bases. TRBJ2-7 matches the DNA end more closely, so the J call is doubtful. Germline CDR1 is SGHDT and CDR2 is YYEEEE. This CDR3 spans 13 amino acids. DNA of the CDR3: TGTGCCAGCAGCCACCGGGACAGATACGAGCAGTACGTC. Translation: CASSHRDRYEQYV.

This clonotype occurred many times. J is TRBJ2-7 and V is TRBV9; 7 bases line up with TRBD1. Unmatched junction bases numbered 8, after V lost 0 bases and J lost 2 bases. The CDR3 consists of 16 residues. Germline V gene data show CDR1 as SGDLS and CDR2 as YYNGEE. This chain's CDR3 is CASSVDPGQNPYEQYF. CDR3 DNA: TGTGCCAGCAGCGTAGATCCGGGACAGAACCCCTACGAGCAGTACTTC.

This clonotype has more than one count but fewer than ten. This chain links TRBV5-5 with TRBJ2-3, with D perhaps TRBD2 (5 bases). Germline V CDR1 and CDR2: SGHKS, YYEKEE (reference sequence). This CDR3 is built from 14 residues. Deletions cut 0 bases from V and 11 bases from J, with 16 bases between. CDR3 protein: CASSLGPSEEKQYF. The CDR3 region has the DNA TGTGCCAGCAGCTTGGGACCCTCGGAGGAAAAGCAGTATTTT.

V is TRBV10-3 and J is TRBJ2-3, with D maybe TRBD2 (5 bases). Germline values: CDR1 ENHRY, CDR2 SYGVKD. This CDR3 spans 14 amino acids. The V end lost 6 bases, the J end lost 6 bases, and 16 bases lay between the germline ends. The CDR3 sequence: CAIRSSRPGDTQYF. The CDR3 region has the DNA TGTGCCATCAGATCTTCCCGGCCGGGGGATACGCAGTATTTT.

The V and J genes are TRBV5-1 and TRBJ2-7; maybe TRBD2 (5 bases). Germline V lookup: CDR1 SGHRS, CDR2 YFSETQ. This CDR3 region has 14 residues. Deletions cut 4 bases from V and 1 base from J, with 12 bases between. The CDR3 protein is CASSAPEESYEQYF. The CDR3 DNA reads TGCGCCAGCAGCGCCCCGGAGGAATCCTACGAGCAGTACTTC.

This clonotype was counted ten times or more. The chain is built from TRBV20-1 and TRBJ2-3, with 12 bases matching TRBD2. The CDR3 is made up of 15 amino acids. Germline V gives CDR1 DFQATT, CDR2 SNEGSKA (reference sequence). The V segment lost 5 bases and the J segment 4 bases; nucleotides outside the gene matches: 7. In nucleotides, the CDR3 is TGCAGTGCTCTAGGACTAGCGGGGTTACCAGATACGCAGTATTTT. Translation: CSALGLAGLPDTQYF.

The CDR3 bases are TGTGCCAGCAGTCGTAGCGGGTGGTCCTACAATGAGCAGTTCTTC. Translated: CASSRSGWSYNEQFF. The gene calls are TRBV6-5 and TRBJ2-1; 7 bases map to TRBD2. The CDR3 extends over 15 amino acids. Germline loops: CDR1 MNHEY, CDR2 SVGAGI. With V trimmed by 5 bases and J by 1 base, 5 bases remained unmatched.

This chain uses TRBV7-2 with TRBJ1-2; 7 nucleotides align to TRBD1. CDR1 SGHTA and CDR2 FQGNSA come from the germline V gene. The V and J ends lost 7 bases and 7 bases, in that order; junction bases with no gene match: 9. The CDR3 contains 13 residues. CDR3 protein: CASTGQDVFGYTF. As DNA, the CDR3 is TGTGCCAGCACCGGACAGGACGTATTTGGCTACACCTTC.

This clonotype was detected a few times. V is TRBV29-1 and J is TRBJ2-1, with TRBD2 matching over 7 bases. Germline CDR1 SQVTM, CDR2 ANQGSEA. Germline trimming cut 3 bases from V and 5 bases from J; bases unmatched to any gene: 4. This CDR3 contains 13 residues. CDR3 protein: CSVDGRWDNEQFF. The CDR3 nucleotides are TGCAGCGTTGACGGGAGGTGGGACAATGAGCAGTTCTTC.

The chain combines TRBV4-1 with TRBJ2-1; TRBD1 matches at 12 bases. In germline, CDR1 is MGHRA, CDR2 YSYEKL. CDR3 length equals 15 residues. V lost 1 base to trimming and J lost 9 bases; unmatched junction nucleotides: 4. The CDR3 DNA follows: TGCGCCAGCAGCCAAGGGGGGACAGGGGGCGGTGAGCAGTTCTTC. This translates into CASSQGGTGGGEQFF.

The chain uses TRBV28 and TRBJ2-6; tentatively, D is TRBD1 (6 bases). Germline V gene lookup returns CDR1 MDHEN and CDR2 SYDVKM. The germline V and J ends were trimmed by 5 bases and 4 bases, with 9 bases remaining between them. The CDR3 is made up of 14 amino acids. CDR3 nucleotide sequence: TGTGCCAGCAGTACAGGGCCCGGGGCCAACGTCCTGACTTTC. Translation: CASSTGPGANVLTF.

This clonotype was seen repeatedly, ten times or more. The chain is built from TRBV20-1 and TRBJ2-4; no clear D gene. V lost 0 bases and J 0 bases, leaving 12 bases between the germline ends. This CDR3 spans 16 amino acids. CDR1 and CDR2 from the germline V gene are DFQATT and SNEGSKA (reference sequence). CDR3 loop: CSARDRLSLAKNIQYF. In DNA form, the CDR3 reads TGCAGTGCTAGAGATCGTCTTTCTCTAGCCAAAAACATTCAGTACTTC.

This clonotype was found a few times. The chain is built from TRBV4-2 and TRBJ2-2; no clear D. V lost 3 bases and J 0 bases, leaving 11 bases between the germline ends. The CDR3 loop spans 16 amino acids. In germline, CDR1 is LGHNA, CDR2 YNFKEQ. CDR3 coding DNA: TGTGCCAGCAGCCACCCCGGCACAGCGAACACCGGGGAGCTGTTTTTT. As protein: CASSHPGTANTGELFF.

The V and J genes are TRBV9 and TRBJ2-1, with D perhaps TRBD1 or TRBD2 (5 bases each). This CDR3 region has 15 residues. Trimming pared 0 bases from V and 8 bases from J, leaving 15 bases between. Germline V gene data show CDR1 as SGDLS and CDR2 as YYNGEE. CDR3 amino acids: CASSVGGTSRHEQFF. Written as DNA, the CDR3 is TGTGCCAGCAGCGTAGGAGGGACCTCTCGTCATGAGCAGTTCTTC.

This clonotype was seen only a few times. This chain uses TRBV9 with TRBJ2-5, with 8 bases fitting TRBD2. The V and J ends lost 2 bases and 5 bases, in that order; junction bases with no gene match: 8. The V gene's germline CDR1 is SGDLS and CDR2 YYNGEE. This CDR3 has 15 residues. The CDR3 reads CASSVSGTSRETQYF. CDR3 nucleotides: TGTGCCAGCAGCGTTAGCGGGACTTCTCGGGAGACCCAGTACTTC. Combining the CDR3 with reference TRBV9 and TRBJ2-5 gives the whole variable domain DSGVTQTPKHLITATGQRVTLRCSPRSGDLSVYWYQQSLDQGLQFLIQYYNGEERAKGNILERFSAQQFPDLHSELNLSSLELGDSALYFCASSVSGTSRETQYFGPGTRLLVL.

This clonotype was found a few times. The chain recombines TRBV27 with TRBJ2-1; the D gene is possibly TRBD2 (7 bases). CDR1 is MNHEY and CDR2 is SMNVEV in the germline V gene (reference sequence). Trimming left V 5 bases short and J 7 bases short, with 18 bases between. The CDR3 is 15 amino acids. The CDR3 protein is CASSKEGGARNEQFF. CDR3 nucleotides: TGTGCCAGCAGTAAGGAGGGGGGGGCTCGTAATGAGCAGTTCTTC.

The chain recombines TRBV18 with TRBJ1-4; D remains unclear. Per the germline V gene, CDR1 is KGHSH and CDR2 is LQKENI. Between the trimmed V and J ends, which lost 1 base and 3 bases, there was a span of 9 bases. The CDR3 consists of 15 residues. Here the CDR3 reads CASSPRAGPNEKLFF. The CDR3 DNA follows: TGTGCCAGCTCACCACGCGCAGGACCTAATGAAAAACTGTTTTTT. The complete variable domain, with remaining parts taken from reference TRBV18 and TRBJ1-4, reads NAGVMQNPRHLVRRRGQEARLRCSPMKGHSHVYWYRQLPEEGLKFMVYLQKENIIDESGMPKERFSAEFPKEGPSILRIQQVVRGDSAAYFCASSPRAGPNEKLFFGSGTQLSVL.

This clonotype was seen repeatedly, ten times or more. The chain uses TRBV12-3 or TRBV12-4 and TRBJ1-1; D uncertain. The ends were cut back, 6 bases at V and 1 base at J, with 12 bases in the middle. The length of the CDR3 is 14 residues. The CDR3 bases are TGTGCCAGCAGCTTGGCAGGCTGGAACACTGAAGCTTTCTTT. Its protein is CASSLAGWNTEAFF.

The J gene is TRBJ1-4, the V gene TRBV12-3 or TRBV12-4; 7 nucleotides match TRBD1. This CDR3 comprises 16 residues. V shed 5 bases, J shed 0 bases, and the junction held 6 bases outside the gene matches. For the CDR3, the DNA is TGTGCCAGCAGTAGGGACAGTTGGGCAACTAATGAAAAACTGTTTTTT. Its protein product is CASSRDSWATNEKLFF.